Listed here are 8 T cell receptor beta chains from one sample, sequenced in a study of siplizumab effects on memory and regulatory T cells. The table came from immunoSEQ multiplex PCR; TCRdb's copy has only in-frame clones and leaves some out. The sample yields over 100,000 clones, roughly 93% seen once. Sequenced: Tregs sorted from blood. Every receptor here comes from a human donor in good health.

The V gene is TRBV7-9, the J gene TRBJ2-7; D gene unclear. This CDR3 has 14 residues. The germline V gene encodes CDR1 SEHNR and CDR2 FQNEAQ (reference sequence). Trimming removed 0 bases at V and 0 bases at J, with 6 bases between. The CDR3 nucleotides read TGTGCCAGCAGCTTAGCTAGGAACTCCTACGAGCAGTACTTC. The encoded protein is CASSLARNSYEQYF.

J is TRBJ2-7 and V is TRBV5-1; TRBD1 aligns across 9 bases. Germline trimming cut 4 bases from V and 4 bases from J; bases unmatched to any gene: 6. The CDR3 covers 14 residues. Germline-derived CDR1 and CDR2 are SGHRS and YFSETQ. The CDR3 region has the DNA TGCGCCAGCAGCACCGGACAGGGGAGATACGAGCAGTACTTC. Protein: CASSTGQGRYEQYF.

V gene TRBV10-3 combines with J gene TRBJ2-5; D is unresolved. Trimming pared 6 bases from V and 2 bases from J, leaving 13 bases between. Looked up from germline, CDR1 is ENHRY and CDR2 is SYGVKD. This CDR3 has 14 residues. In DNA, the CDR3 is TGTGCCATCAGAGGAGCAGCCGTTCAAGAGACCCAGTACTTC. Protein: CAIRGAAVQETQYF.

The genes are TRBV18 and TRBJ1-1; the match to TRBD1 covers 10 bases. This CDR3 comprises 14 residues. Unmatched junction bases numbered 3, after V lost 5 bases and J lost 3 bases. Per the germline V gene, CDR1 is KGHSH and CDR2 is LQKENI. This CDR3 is CASSKGQGHTEAFF. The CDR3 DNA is TGTGCCAGCTCAAAGGGACAGGGGCACACTGAAGCTTTCTTT.

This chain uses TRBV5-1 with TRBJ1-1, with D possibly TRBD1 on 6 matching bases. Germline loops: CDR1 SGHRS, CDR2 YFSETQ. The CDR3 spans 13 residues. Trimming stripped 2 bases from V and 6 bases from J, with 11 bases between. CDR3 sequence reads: CASSFRGDPEAFF. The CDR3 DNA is TGCGCCAGCAGCTTTAGGGGGGACCCTGAAGCTTTCTTT. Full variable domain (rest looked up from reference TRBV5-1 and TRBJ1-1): KAGVTQTPRYLIKTRGQQVTLSCSPISGHRSVSWYQQTPGQGLQFLFEYFSETQRNKGNFPGRFSGRQFSNSRSEMNVSTLELGDSALYLCASSFRGDPEAFFGQGTRLTVV.

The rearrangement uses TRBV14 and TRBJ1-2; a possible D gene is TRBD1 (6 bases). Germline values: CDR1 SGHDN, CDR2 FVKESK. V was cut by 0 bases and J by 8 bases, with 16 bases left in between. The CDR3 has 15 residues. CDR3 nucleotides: TGTGCCAGCAGCCAAGAAATAGGGGGAAGGGGCGGCTACACCTTC. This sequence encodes CASSQEIGGRGGYTF.

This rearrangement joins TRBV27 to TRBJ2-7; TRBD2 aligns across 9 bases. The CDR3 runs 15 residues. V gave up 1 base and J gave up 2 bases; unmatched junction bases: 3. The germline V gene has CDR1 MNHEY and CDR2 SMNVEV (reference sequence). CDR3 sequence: CASSLFAGGPYEQYF. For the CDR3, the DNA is TGTGCCAGCAGTTTATTTGCGGGAGGGCCCTACGAGCAGTACTTC.

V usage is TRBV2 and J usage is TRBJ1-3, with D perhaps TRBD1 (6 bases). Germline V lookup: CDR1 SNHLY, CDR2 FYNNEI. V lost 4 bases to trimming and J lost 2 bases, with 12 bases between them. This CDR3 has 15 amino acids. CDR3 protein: CASSVPQGAGNTIYF. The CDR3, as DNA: TGTGCCAGCAGTGTCCCACAGGGAGCTGGAAACACCATATATTTT.